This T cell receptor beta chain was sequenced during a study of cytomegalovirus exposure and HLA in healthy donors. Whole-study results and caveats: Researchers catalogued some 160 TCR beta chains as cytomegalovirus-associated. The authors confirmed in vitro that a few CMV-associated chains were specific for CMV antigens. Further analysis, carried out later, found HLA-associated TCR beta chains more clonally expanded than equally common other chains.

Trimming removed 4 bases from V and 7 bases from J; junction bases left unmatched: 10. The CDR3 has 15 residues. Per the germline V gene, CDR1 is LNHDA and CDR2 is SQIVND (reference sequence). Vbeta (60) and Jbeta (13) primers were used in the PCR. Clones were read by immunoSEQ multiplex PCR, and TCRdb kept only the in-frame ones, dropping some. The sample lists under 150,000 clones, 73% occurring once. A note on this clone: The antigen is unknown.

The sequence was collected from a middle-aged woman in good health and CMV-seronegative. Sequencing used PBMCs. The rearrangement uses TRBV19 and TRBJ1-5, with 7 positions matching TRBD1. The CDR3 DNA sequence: TGTGCCAGTAGTACCCGGACAGGTCCGAACCAGCCCCAGCATTTT. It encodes CASSTRTGPNQPQHF.